This TCR beta chain was recovered during a study of Ad26.COV2.S vaccination and SARS-CoV-2 variants. Treatment indicated: 19 received Ad26.COV2.S at low or high dose, single or two shots; about 5 received placebo; per-sample allocation not given. Each sample was drawn 63 days after the first injection (of vaccine or placebo). Per the germline V gene, CDR1 is MNHEY and CDR2 is SVGAGI. The CDR3 is 14 residues long. The V gene lost 5 bases and the J gene lost 2 bases, with 13 bases spanning the gap. Assay: immunoSEQ multiplex PCR; the TCRdb copy retains only in-frame clones and omits some. Seen here are around 450,000 clones, about nine tenths observed once, and the top ten hold 9.5% to 15%.

The rearrangement joins TRBV6-5 to TRBJ2-7; D is possibly TRBD2 (6 bases). The sample in question was peripheral blood, obtained in a trial of Ad26.COV2.S vaccine versus placebo. This sequence was found in a person aged 18-60 years who received the Ad26.COV2.S COVID-19 vaccine or a placebo. The CDR3 DNA follows: TGTGCCAGCAGTCCTCCCGGACTACCCTACGAGCAGTACTTC. It codes for CASSPPGLPYEQYF.